The T cell receptor (beta chain) described here comes from a study of blood T cell repertoires in COVID-19. Study summary: From T cells, B-cell-depleted T cells, or PBMCs came the material, which was cDNA or gDNA.

As processed by the authors: Using reference gene primer amplification, nucleated cell counts were estimated. The repertoire was sequenced with immunoSEQ multiplex PCR; TCRdb's copy has only in-frame clones and lacks some. V, J and clone size are those of that table, while D and trimming were read from the DNA. Of about 400,000 clones in the sample, 88% were seen once. Participants spanned ages about 18 to 100 years and resided in over 20 US areas. Trimming at V came to 0 bases and at J to 3 bases, leaving 8 bases not matched to a gene. CDR3 length equals 17 residues. CDR1 is MGHRA and CDR2 is YSYEKL in the germline V gene.

The sequenced sample was PBMCs or T cells enriched from blood (not recorded which). This chain connects TRBV4-1 to TRBJ2-3; 8 bases map to TRBD1. The TCR was taken from a woman aged 30 to 39 with acute COVID-19. The CDR3 spells CASSQDNDRGSTDTQYF. CDR3 bases: TGCGCCAGCAGCCAAGATAACGACAGGGGCTCGACAGATACGCAGTATTTT.